Below are 3 T cell receptor beta chains sequenced from a single sample in a study of vaccination effects on CD4 cells after COVID-19. Antigens for these TCRs are unknown. Before any sequencing was done, the ViraFEST assay used viral peptide pools to expand antigen-specific CD4+ T cells. The culture ran for 10 days before CD4+ T cells were isolated. Vaccinated recipients, who were negative for nucleocapsid antibodies, had no history of SARS-CoV-2 infection. Profiled with immunoSEQ multiplex PCR; TCRdb holds only in-frame clones, not every one. The repertoire holds 65,000 to 90,000 clones, with under 80% as singletons. The sample was CD4+ T cells from PBMCs cultured with SARS-CoV-2 spike peptides, taken before COVID-19 vaccination. Receptor source: a human donor who received a COVID-19 vaccine.

The chain joins TRBV6-5 to TRBJ2-1; 9 nucleotides match TRBD1. The V segment lost 5 bases and the J segment 8 bases; nucleotides outside the gene matches: 7. Per the germline V gene, CDR1 is MNHEY and CDR2 is SVGAGI. The CDR3 spans 14 residues. CDR3 protein: CASSPRTGAHEQFF. The CDR3 DNA is TGTGCCAGCAGTCCCCGGACAGGGGCCCATGAGCAGTTCTTC.

This chain connects TRBV11-2 to TRBJ2-3; the match to TRBD2 covers 9 bases. V lost 5 bases to trimming and J lost 1 base; unmatched junction nucleotides: 1. The CDR3 sequence is 14 residues long. The V gene's germline CDR1 is SGHAT and CDR2 FQNNGV. Here the CDR3 DNA reads TGTGCCAGCAGCCGGACTAGCGGCACAGATACGCAGTATTTT. Translated, it gives CASSRTSGTDTQYF.

The chain has TRBV24-1 and TRBJ2-1; 11 bases agree with TRBD2. This CDR3 comprises 16 residues. J lost 4 bases, V lost 3 bases, and 4 bases had no gene match. Germline V lookup: CDR1 KGHDR, CDR2 SFDVKD. The CDR3: CATSDLGTSGYNEQFF. CDR3 sequence (DNA): TGTGCCACCAGTGATCTGGGGACTAGCGGATACAATGAGCAGTTCTTC.